This T cell receptor beta chain was obtained from a study of blood T cell repertoires in COVID-19. Overall study context: The origin of the acute and convalescent COVID-19 samples was the United States, Italy and Spain. Nucleic acid was either cDNA or gDNA, and it came from T cells, B-cell-depleted T cells, or PBMCs.

In the source study's methods: Counts of nucleated cells, estimated from reference gene primer amplification, were obtained. Some clones are missing from TCRdb's copy, which holds only in-frame ones; the method was immunoSEQ multiplex PCR. V, J and clone size are taken as reported in that table, and D and trimming were inferred from the DNA itself. The profile shows about 66,000 clones, 90% to 95% of them singletons. The CDR3 contains 16 residues. Per germline, CDR1 SEHNR and CDR2 FQNEAQ (reference sequence). Trimming at V came to 5 bases and at J to 4 bases, leaving 9 bases not matched to a gene. The sample taken for sequencing was peripheral blood. The receptor was isolated from a human donor in a cohort sampled during active COVID-19. This chain connects TRBV7-9 to TRBJ2-3; 10 positions match TRBD2. As DNA, the CDR3 is TGTGCCAGCAGCCTAACTCCTAGCGGGAGCCCAGATACGCAGTATTTT. It specifies CASSLTPSGSPDTQYF. Complete variable domain (other parts from reference TRBV7-9 and TRBJ2-3): DTGVSQNPRHKITKRGQNVTFRCDPISEHNRLYWYRQTLGQGPEFLTYFQNEAQLEKSRLLSDRFSAERPKGSFSTLEIQRTEQGDSAMYLCASSLTPSGSPDTQYFGPGTRLTVL.